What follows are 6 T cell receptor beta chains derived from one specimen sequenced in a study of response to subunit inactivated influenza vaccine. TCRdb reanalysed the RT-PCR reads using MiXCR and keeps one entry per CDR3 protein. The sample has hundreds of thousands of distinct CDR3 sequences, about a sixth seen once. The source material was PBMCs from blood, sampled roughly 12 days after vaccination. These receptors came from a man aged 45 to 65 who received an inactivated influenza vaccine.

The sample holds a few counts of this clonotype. This CDR3 is CASSAGLAGDEQYF. The CDR3 nucleotides are TGTGCCAGCAGTGCGGGACTAGCGGGAGACGAGCAGTACTTC. This chain uses TRBV12-3 or TRBV12-4 with TRBJ2-7, with 14 bases that match TRBD2. The CDR3 spans 14 residues. The trim removed 5 bases at V and 5 bases at J, leaving 2 bases unmatched.

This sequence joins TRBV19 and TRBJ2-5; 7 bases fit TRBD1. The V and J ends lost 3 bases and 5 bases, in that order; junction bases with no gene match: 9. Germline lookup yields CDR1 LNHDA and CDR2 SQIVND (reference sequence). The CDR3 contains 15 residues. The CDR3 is CASSIAGGRGETQYF. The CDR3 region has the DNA TGTGCCAGTAGTATCGCAGGGGGTAGGGGTGAGACCCAGTACTTC.

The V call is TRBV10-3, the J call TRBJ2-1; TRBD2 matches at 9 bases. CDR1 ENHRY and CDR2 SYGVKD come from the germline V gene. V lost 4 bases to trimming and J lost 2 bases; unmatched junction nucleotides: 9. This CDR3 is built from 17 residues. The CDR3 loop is CAISVATSGGTYNEQFF. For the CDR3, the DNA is TGTGCCATCAGTGTCGCGACTAGCGGAGGCACCTACAATGAGCAGTTCTTC.

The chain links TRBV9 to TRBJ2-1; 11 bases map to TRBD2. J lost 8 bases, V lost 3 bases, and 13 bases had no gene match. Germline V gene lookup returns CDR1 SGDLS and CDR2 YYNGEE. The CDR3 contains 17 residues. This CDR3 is CASSAPRASGRNHEQFF. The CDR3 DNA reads TGTGCCAGCAGCGCCCCGAGGGCTAGCGGGAGGAACCATGAGCAGTTCTTC.

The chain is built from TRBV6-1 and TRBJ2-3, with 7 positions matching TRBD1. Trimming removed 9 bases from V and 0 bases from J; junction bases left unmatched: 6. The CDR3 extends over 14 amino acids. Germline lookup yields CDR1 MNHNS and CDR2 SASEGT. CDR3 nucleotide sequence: TGTGCCAGTAGGCAGGGGGTTAGCACAGATACGCAGTATTTT. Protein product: CASRQGVSTDTQYF.

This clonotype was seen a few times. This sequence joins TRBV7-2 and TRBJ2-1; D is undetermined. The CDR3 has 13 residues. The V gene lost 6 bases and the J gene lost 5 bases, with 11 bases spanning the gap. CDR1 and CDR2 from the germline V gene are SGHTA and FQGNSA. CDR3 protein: CASRYETDNEQFF. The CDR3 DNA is TGTGCCAGCAGATACGAGACCGACAATGAGCAGTTCTTC.